The source of this TCR beta chain is a study of blood T cell repertoires in COVID-19. Across the whole study: Acute and convalescent COVID-19 samples came from the United States, Italy and Spain.

With 10 bases removed from V and 6 bases from J, the gap between germline ends came to 13 bases. The CDR3 has 11 residues. Germline CDR1 and CDR2: MNHEY and SMNVEV (reference sequence). Methods used by the authors: Estimation of nucleated cell counts was performed using reference gene primer amplification. Data came from immunoSEQ multiplex PCR; TCRdb stores just in-frame clones and leaves some out. The V and J calls and clone size are taken from that table; D and trimming were inferred from the DNA. The table has 200,000 or so clones, about three quarters seen once. Sequencing was carried out using peripheral blood. The chain carries TRBV27 and TRBJ2-7; D not certain. The receptor was isolated from a woman aged 65 to 85 with acute or convalescent COVID-19. Written as DNA, the CDR3 is TGTGCCACCCCCCTTCGGTCCGAGCAGTACTTC. It is translated as CATPLRSEQYF.